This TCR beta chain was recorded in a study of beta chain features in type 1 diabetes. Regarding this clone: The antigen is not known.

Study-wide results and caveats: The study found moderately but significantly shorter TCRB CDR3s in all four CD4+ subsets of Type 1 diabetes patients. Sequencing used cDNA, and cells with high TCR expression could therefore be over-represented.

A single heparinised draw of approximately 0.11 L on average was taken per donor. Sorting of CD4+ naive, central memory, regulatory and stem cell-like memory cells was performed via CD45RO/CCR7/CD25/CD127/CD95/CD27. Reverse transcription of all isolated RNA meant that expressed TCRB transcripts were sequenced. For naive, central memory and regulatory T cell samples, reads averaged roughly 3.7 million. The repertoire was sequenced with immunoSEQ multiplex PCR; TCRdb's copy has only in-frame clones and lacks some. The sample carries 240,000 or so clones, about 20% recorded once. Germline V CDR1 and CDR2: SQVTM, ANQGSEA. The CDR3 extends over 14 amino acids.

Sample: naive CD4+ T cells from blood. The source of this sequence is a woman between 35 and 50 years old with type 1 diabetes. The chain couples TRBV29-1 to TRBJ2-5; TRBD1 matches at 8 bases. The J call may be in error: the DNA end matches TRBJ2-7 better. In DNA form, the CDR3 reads TGCAGCGTTTGGATCGGGACAGGTCCCGACGAGCAGTACTTC. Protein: CSVWIGTGPDEQYF.